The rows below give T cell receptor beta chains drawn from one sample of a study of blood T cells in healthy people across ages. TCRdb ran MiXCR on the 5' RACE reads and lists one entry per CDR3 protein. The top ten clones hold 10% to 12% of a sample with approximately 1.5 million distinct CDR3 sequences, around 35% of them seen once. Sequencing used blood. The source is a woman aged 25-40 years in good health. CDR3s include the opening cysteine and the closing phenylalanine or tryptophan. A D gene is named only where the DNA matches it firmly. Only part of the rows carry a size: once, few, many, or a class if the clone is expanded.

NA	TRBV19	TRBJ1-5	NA	CASSIASLRGNQPQHF	TGTGCCAGTAGTATAGCTTCACTTCGGGGCAATCAGCCCCAGCATTTT
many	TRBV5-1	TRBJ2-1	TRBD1	CASSLGQGGSYNEQFF	TGTGCCAGCAGTTTGGGACAGGGTGGCTCCTACAATGAGCAGTTCTTC
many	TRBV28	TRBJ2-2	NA	CASSSPPGWTLNTGELFF	TGTGCCAGCAGTTCGCCTCCCGGTTGGACGTTGAACACCGGGGAGCTGTTTTTT
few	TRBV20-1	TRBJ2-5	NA	CSARDVDQETQYF	TGCAGTGCTAGGGACGTTGATCAAGAGACCCAGTACTTC
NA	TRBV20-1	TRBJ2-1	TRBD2	CSANPERGARVGQFF	TGCAGTGCTAACCCCGAGCGGGGGGCCCGGGTTGGGCAGTTCTTC
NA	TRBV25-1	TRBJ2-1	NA	CASIPFDRSSYNEQFF	TGTGCCAGCATTCCTTTCGACAGGAGCTCCTACAATGAGCAGTTCTTC
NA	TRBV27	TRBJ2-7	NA	CASSLMGANYEQYF	TGTGCCAGCAGTTTAATGGGGGCCAACTACGAGCAGTACTTC
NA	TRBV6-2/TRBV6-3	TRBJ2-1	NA	CASKLGGIYNEQFF	TGTGCCAGCAAATTGGGAGGAATCTACAATGAGCAGTTCTTC
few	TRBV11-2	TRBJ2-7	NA	CASSSVSDGPIYEQYF	TGTGCCAGCAGCTCCGTCTCGGACGGACCGATTTACGAGCAGTACTTC
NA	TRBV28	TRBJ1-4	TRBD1	CASSFGTAPLNEKLFF	TGTGCCAGCAGTTTTGGGACAGCGCCCCTTAATGAAAAACTGTTTTTT
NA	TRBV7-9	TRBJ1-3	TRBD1	CASSSRDRNGNTIYF	TGTGCCAGCAGCTCTAGGGACAGAAATGGAAACACCATATATTTT
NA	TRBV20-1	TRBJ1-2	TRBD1	CSVRETTGFNSGYTF	TGCAGTGTTAGAGAGACGACAGGGTTTAACTCCGGCTACACCTTC
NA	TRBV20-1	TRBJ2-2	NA	CSARVRLNTGELFF	TGCAGTGCGAGGGTACGGCTGAACACCGGGGAGCTGTTTTTT
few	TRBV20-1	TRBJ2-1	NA	CSARERNEQFF	TGCAGTGCTAGAGAGAGGAATGAGCAGTTCTTC
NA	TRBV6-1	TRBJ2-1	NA	CASSEGGPNEQFF	TGTGCCAGCAGTGAAGGAGGTCCAAATGAGCAGTTCTTC
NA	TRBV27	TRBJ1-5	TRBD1	CASSLRGHDQPQHF	TGTGCCAGCAGTTTAAGGGGGCACGATCAGCCCCAGCATTTT
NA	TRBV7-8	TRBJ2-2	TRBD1	CASSLAGGFSTGELFF	TGTGCCAGCAGCTTAGCAGGGGGCTTTTCCACCGGGGAACTGTTTTTT
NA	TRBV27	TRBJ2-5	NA	CASSPSQGRETQYF	TGTGCCAGCAGCCCGTCCCAGGGGAGAGAGACCCAGTACTTC
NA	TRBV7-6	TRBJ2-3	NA	CASSPLDLGDTQYF	TGTGCCAGCAGCCCTTTAGACCTCGGGGATACGCAGTATTTT
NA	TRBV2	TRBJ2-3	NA	CASKARRMEYF	TGTGCCAGCAAAGCCCGGAGGATGGAGTATTTT
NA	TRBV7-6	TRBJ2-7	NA	CASSLVPEGKWSYEQYF	TGTGCCAGCAGCTTGGTTCCTGAGGGGAAATGGTCCTACGAGCAGTACTTC
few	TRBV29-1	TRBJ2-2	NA	CSVGQAANTGELFF	TGCAGCGTTGGGCAGGCCGCGAACACCGGGGAGCTGTTTTTT
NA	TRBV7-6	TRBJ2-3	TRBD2	CASSEGLAGSSTDMQYF	TGTGCCAGCAGCGAGGGACTAGCGGGGTCTAGCACAGATATGCAGTATTTT
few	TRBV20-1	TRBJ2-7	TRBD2	CSALPGTSGSYEQYF	TGCAGTGCACTTCCCGGGACTAGCGGGAGCTACGAGCAGTACTTC
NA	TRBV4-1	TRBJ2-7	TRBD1	CASSQDGQGFDEQYF	TGCGCCAGCAGCCAAGATGGACAGGGGTTCGACGAGCAGTACTTC
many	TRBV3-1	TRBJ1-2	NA	CASSQDPGTSVHGYTF	TGTGCCAGCAGCCAAGATCCCGGGACAAGCGTGCATGGCTACACCTTC
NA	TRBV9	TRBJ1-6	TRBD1	CASSPTPDRDDSPLHF	TGTGCCAGCAGCCCCACCCCAGACAGGGATGATTCACCCCTCCACTTT
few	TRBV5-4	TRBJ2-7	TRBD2	CASSLGSGRKDEQYF	TGTGCCAGCAGCTTAGGGAGCGGGAGAAAGGACGAGCAGTACTTC
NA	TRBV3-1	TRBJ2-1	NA	CASSPRWGEEQFF	TGTGCCAGCAGCCCCCGGTGGGGCGAGGAGCAGTTCTTC
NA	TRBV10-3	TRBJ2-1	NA	CAMDEQFF	TGTGCCATGGATGAGCAGTTCTTC
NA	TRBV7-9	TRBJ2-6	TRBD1	CASSETGFLSGANVLTF	TGTGCCAGCAGCGAGACAGGGTTCCTTTCTGGGGCCAACGTCCTGACTTTC
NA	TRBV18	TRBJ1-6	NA	CASSPQVRNSPLHF	TGTGCCAGCTCACCCCAGGTCAGAAATTCACCCCTCCACTTT
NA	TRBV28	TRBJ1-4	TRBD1	CASTQSGQAPVF	TGTGCCAGCACTCAATCGGGACAGGCCCCTGTTTTT
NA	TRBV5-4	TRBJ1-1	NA	CASSLPYGSRGNAEAFF	TGTGCCAGCAGCTTGCCTTATGGTAGTCGGGGGAACGCTGAAGCTTTCTTT
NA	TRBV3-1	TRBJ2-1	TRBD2	CASSHNGGGWPNYNEQFF	TGTGCCAGCAGCCATAACGGCGGGGGGTGGCCCAACTACAATGAGCAGTTCTTC
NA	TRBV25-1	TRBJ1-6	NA	CTSSVQSNSPLHF	TGTACCAGCAGTGTTCAGAGCAATTCACCCCTCCACTTT
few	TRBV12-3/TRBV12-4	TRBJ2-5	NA	CASSLGRLGSETQYF	TGTGCCAGCAGTTTAGGGAGACTAGGGTCTGAGACCCAGTACTTC
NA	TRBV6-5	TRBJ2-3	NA	CASRRWAGSADTQYF	TGTGCCAGCAGGCGCTGGGCAGGGTCGGCAGATACGCAGTATTTT
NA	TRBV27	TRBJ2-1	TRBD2	CASKGLAGGGSYNEQFF	TGTGCCAGCAAGGGACTAGCGGGAGGAGGTTCCTACAATGAGCAGTTCTTC
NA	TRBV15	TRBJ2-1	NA	CATSRTAGTTYNGQFF	TGTGCCACCAGCAGAACCGCCGGGACGACCTACAATGGGCAGTTCTTC
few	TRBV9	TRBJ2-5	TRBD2	CASSVVPSGRETQYF	TGTGCCAGCAGCGTAGTTCCTAGCGGGAGGGAGACCCAGTACTTC
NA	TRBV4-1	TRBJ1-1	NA	CASSPVLGTEAFF	TGCGCCAGCAGCCCTGTATTGGGTACTGAAGCTTTCTTT
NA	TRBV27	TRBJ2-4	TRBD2	CASSLGLAGGTKNIQYF	TGTGCCAGCAGCCTGGGACTAGCGGGAGGGACCAAAAACATTCAGTACTTC
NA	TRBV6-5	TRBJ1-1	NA	CASSPRLLGNTEAFF	TGTGCCAGCAGCCCACGACTTTTGGGCAACACTGAAGCTTTCTTT
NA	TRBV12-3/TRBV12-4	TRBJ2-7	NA	CTSSFMAEQYF	TGTACCAGCAGTTTTATGGCCGAGCAGTACTTC
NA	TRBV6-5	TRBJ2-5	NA	CASSYGVGETQYF	TGTGCCAGCAGTTACGGGGTCGGGGAGACCCAGTACTTC
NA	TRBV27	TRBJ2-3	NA	CASSLGRDGTDTQYF	TGTGCCAGCAGTTTAGGGCGGGACGGAACAGATACGCAGTATTTT
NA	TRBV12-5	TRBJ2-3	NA	CASGFSFVDTQYF	TGTGCTAGTGGTTTCTCCTTTGTCGATACGCAGTATTTT
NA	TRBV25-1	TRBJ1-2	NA	CASSEFWGYGYTF	TGTGCCAGCAGTGAATTCTGGGGATACGGCTACACCTTC
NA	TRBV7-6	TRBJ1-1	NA	CASSLSTANAEAFF	TGTGCCAGCAGCTTAAGTACAGCAAACGCTGAAGCTTTCTTT